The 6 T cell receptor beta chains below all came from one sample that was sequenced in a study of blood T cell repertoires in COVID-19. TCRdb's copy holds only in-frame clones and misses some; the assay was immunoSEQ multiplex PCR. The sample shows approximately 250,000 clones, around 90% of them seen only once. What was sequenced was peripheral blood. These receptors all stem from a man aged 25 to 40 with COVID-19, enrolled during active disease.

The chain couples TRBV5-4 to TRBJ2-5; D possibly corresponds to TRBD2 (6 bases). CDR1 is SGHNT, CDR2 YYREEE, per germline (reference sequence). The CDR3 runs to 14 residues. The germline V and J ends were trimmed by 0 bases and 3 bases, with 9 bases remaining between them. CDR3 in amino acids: CASSLVGGEETQYF. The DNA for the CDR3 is TGTGCCAGCAGCTTGGTTGGCGGGGAAGAGACCCAGTACTTC.

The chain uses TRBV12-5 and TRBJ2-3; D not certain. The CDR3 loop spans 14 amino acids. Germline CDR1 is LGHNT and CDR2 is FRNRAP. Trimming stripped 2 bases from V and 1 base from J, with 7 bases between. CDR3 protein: CASGLMAGTDTQYF. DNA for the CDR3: TGTGCTAGTGGTTTGATGGCAGGCACAGATACGCAGTATTTT.

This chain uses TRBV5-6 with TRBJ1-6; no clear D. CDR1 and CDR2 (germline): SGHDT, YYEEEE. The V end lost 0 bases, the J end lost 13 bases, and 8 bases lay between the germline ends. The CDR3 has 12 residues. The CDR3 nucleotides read TGTGCCAGCAGCTTGGCCGTGTCGCCCCTCCACTTT. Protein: CASSLAVSPLHF.

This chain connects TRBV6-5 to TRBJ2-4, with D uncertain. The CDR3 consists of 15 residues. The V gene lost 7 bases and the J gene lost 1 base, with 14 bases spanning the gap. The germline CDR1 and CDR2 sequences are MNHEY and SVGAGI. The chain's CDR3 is CASTGSAMAKNIQYF. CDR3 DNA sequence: TGTGCCAGCACCGGATCAGCGATGGCCAAAAACATTCAGTACTTC.

CDR3 amino acids: CASSPPTSAEQYF. The CDR3 DNA reads TGTGCCAGCAGCCCACCCACTAGCGCCGAGCAGTACTTC. This sequence joins TRBV5-4 and TRBJ2-7; 7 bases agree with TRBD2. Germline-derived CDR1 and CDR2 are SGHNT and YYREEE (reference sequence). This CDR3 comprises 13 residues. V gave up 4 bases and J gave up 6 bases; unmatched junction bases: 7.

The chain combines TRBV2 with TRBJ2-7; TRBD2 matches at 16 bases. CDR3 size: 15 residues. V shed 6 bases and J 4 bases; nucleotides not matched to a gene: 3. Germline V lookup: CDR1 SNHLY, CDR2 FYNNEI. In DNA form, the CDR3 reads TGTGCCAGCAGCGGGACTAGCGGGGGGGCGTACGAGCAGTACTTC. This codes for CASSGTSGGAYEQYF.